Listed below are T cell receptor beta chains from one sample, sequenced in a study of Ad26.COV2.S vaccination and SARS-CoV-2 variants. The assay was immunoSEQ multiplex PCR, and TCRdb's table has in-frame clones only and misses some. The table shows about 400,000 clones, with about four fifths occurring only once. The input for sequencing was peripheral blood, taken in a trial of Ad26.COV2.S vaccine versus placebo. Receptor source: a person between 18 and 60 years old who received the Ad26.COV2.S COVID-19 vaccine or a placebo. Each CDR3 is given with its conserved first and last residue. Fields, in order: CDR3 length, D gene, V gene, J gene, clone size, CDR3 protein, CDR3 DNA. D genes are given only for firm matches. Clone size, where shown, is once, few, many, or a class for clones that have expanded.

len: 11; d_gene: NA; v_gene: TRBV20-1; j_gene: TRBJ2-3; abundance: NA; CDR3aa: CSASTRDTQYF; CDR3nt: TGCAGTGCTTCCACTAGAGATACGCAGTATTTT
len: 17; d_gene: TRBD1; v_gene: TRBV3-1/TRBV3-2; j_gene: TRBJ1-3; abundance: NA; CDR3aa: CASSHSHRGRGGNTIYF; CDR3nt: TGTGCCAGCAGCCATAGCCACAGGGGGCGCGGTGGAAACACCATATATTTT
len: 12; d_gene: NA; v_gene: TRBV19; j_gene: TRBJ1-2; abundance: NA; CDR3aa: CASTLGFYGYTF; CDR3nt: TGTGCCAGTACCCTCGGGTTCTATGGCTACACCTTC
len: 15; d_gene: TRBD1; v_gene: TRBV5-5; j_gene: TRBJ1-1; abundance: NA; CDR3aa: CATQTGATMNTEAFF; CDR3nt: TGTGCCACCCAGACAGGGGCTACAATGAACACTGAAGCTTTCTTT
len: 11; d_gene: NA; v_gene: TRBV20-1; j_gene: TRBJ1-1; abundance: NA; CDR3aa: CSAGTNTEAFF; CDR3nt: TGCAGTGCTGGGACGAACACTGAAGCTTTCTTT
len: 13; d_gene: NA; v_gene: TRBV7-9; j_gene: TRBJ1-1; abundance: NA; CDR3aa: CASSFEGNTEAFF; CDR3nt: TGTGCCAGCAGCTTTGAGGGAAACACTGAAGCTTTCTTT
len: 15; d_gene: TRBD1; v_gene: TRBV9; j_gene: TRBJ2-2; abundance: NA; CDR3aa: CASNRGQGTAGELFF; CDR3nt: TGTGCCAGCAACAGGGGACAGGGGACGGCCGGGGAGCTGTTTTTT
len: 15; d_gene: TRBD2; v_gene: TRBV7-2; j_gene: TRBJ2-7; abundance: NA; CDR3aa: CASSLSGGLMAEQYF; CDR3nt: TGTGCCAGCAGCCTCTCGGGGGGGCTAATGGCTGAGCAGTACTTC
len: 17; d_gene: NA; v_gene: TRBV4-3; j_gene: TRBJ2-7; abundance: NA; CDR3aa: CASSQVSRGPLSYEQYF; CDR3nt: TGCGCCAGCAGCCAAGTATCCCGGGGGCCCCTCTCCTACGAGCAGTACTTC
len: 16; d_gene: NA; v_gene: TRBV19; j_gene: TRBJ2-4; abundance: NA; CDR3aa: CASSIGGAAAKNIQYF; CDR3nt: TGTGCCAGTAGTATAGGAGGGGCGGCTGCCAAAAACATTCAGTACTTC
len: 16; d_gene: NA; v_gene: TRBV6-5; j_gene: TRBJ1-2; abundance: NA; CDR3aa: CASSYYHAPTEHGYTF; CDR3nt: TGTGCCAGCAGTTACTACCATGCCCCCACGGAACATGGCTACACCTTC
len: 17; d_gene: NA; v_gene: TRBV4-1; j_gene: TRBJ2-1; abundance: NA; CDR3aa: CASSPYGGPPSYNEQFF; CDR3nt: TGCGCCAGCAGCCCGTACGGGGGGCCCCCCTCCTACAATGAGCAGTTCTTC
len: 14; d_gene: NA; v_gene: TRBV2; j_gene: TRBJ1-5; abundance: NA; CDR3aa: CASVLGNSNQPQHF; CDR3nt: TGTGCCAGCGTATTGGGAAATAGCAATCAGCCCCAGCATTTT
len: 15; d_gene: NA; v_gene: TRBV30; j_gene: TRBJ1-3; abundance: NA; CDR3aa: CAWSSLRLGGNTIYF; CDR3nt: TGTGCCTGGAGTTCCCTTCGCTTGGGAGGAAACACCATATATTTT
len: 15; d_gene: TRBD2; v_gene: TRBV5-6; j_gene: TRBJ2-7; abundance: NA; CDR3aa: CASIELGLAGDEQYF; CDR3nt: TGTGCCAGCATCGAATTGGGACTAGCGGGAGACGAGCAGTACTTC
len: 18; d_gene: NA; v_gene: TRBV19; j_gene: TRBJ2-2; abundance: NA; CDR3aa: CASSIDPPPGRGVGELFF; CDR3nt: TGTGCCAGTAGTATAGACCCGCCCCCGGGAAGGGGGGTCGGGGAGCTGTTTTTT
len: 15; d_gene: NA; v_gene: TRBV5-4; j_gene: TRBJ1-2; abundance: NA; CDR3aa: CASSPGPTMEWGYTF; CDR3nt: TGTGCCAGCAGCCCCGGGCCTACAATGGAGTGGGGCTACACCTTC
len: 16; d_gene: NA; v_gene: TRBV9; j_gene: TRBJ2-3; abundance: NA; CDR3aa: CASSVSSVWGTDTQYF; CDR3nt: TGTGCCAGCAGCGTGTCGTCCGTATGGGGCACAGATACGCAGTATTTT
len: 15; d_gene: NA; v_gene: TRBV19; j_gene: TRBJ1-6; abundance: NA; CDR3aa: CASSLRQGADSPLHF; CDR3nt: TGTGCCAGTAGTCTCCGGCAGGGAGCGGATTCACCCCTCCACTTT
len: 14; d_gene: NA; v_gene: TRBV30; j_gene: TRBJ2-2; abundance: NA; CDR3aa: CAWSVRAPPAELFF; CDR3nt: TGTGCCTGGAGTGTAAGGGCCCCTCCGGCGGAGCTGTTTTTT
len: 12; d_gene: NA; v_gene: TRBV28; j_gene: TRBJ1-5; abundance: few; CDR3aa: CASSFTGQPQHF; CDR3nt: TGTGCCAGCAGTTTTACGGGTCAGCCCCAGCATTTT
len: 13; d_gene: TRBD2; v_gene: TRBV7-2; j_gene: TRBJ2-7; abundance: NA; CDR3aa: CASSMTSDYEQYF; CDR3nt: TGTGCCAGCAGCATGACTAGCGACTACGAGCAGTACTTC
len: 14; d_gene: TRBD2; v_gene: TRBV9; j_gene: TRBJ2-3; abundance: NA; CDR3aa: CASSVTSGTDTQYF; CDR3nt: TGTGCCAGCAGCGTGACTAGCGGCACAGATACGCAGTATTTT
len: 15; d_gene: TRBD1; v_gene: TRBV5-1; j_gene: TRBJ2-1; abundance: NA; CDR3aa: CASSLGTGAYNEQFF; CDR3nt: TGCGCCAGCAGCCTCGGGACAGGGGCCTACAATGAGCAGTTCTTC
len: 15; d_gene: NA; v_gene: TRBV10-3; j_gene: TRBJ2-5; abundance: NA; CDR3aa: CAISESEGFQETQYF; CDR3nt: TGTGCCATCAGTGAGTCAGAGGGGTTCCAAGAGACCCAGTACTTC
len: 14; d_gene: NA; v_gene: TRBV19; j_gene: TRBJ2-1; abundance: NA; CDR3aa: CASSLQGVYNEQFF; CDR3nt: TGTGCCAGTAGTCTCCAGGGCGTCTACAATGAGCAGTTCTTC
len: 14; d_gene: NA; v_gene: TRBV19; j_gene: TRBJ2-7; abundance: NA; CDR3aa: CASSAVGGPYEQYF; CDR3nt: TGTGCCAGTAGTGCTGTGGGCGGTCCCTACGAGCAGTACTTC
len: 16; d_gene: NA; v_gene: TRBV5-1; j_gene: TRBJ2-2; abundance: NA; CDR3aa: CASSSQLVANTGELFF; CDR3nt: TGCGCCAGCAGCTCTCAATTGGTAGCCAACACCGGGGAGCTGTTTTTT